These 22 T cell receptor beta chains were all obtained from the same sample, sequenced in a study of control samples from healthy donors and cancer patients. The protocol was immunoSEQ multiplex PCR, while the TCRdb copy is restricted to in-frame clones and leaves out a portion. The sample holds about 80,000 clones, 85% to 90% seen once. Sample: blood. Receptors were obtained from a man over 45 in good health.

The V and J genes are TRBV7-9 and TRBJ2-5, with unresolved D. The ends were cut back, 2 bases at V and 4 bases at J, with 5 bases in the middle. This CDR3 has 12 residues. In germline, CDR1 is SEHNR, CDR2 FQNEAQ (reference sequence). The DNA of the CDR3 is TGTGCCAGCAGCTTACACGCAGAGACCCAGTACTTC. Translating it yields CASSLHAETQYF.

In its sample, this clone was seen once. This chain links TRBV5-6 with TRBJ1-1; D uncertain. Trimming took off 4 bases at V and 4 bases at J, with 11 bases between the two ends. The CDR3 totals 13 residues. Germline V gene data show CDR1 as SGHDT and CDR2 as YYEEEE. The CDR3 loop reads CASSPGEATEAFF. CDR3 in DNA: TGTGCCAGCAGCCCCGGGGAGGCCACTGAAGCTTTCTTT.

CDR3: CAISKGAGKLNEQFF. The CDR3, as DNA: TGTGCCATCAGTAAGGGGGCAGGGAAGCTCAATGAGCAGTTCTTC. The rearrangement uses TRBV10-3 and TRBJ2-1, with TRBD1 matching over 7 bases. This CDR3 comprises 15 residues. Germline CDR1 is ENHRY and CDR2 is SYGVKD. V trimming: 5 bases; J trimming: 6 bases; junction bases outside the gene matches: 10.

V gene TRBV7-9 combines with J gene TRBJ1-1; TRBD1 matches at 8 bases. V was pared by 5 bases and J by 10 bases, with 9 bases of the junction left unmatched. The germline V gene encodes CDR1 SEHNR and CDR2 FQNEAQ (reference sequence). The CDR3 covers 13 residues. The CDR3 region is CASSPDRGPIAFF. The CDR3 DNA reads as TGTGCCAGCAGCCCTGACAGGGGCCCCATAGCTTTCTTT.

The rearrangement uses TRBV14 and TRBJ1-2; D possibly corresponds to TRBD1 (5 bases). Trimming stripped 4 bases from V and 7 bases from J, with 19 bases between. The length of the CDR3 is 15 residues. Germline CDR1 SGHDN, CDR2 FVKESK. CDR3 residues: CASSPKKGWGFGYTF. DNA for the CDR3: TGTGCCAGCAGCCCCAAGAAGGGGTGGGGGTTTGGCTACACCTTC.

This clone was counted a single time. The J gene is TRBJ1-3, the V gene TRBV12-3 or TRBV12-4, with TRBD1 as a possible D gene (5 bases). Between the trimmed V and J ends, which lost 6 bases and 1 base, there was a span of 7 bases. The CDR3 spans 13 residues. CDR3 bases: TGTGCCAGCAGGAGGGGTTCTGGAAACACCATATATTTT. It specifies CASRRGSGNTIYF.

The chain joins TRBV5-5 to TRBJ2-3; D perhaps matches TRBD1 (8 bases). Germline values: CDR1 SGHKS, CDR2 YYEKEE (reference sequence). There are 16 residues in the CDR3. Trimming removed 0 bases at V and 4 bases at J, with 15 bases between. The CDR3 is CASSLGDRGGADTQYF. In DNA, the CDR3 is TGTGCCAGCAGCTTGGGTGACAGGGGAGGGGCAGATACGCAGTATTTT.

The chain combines TRBV10-2 with TRBJ1-5; 8 nucleotides align to TRBD1. Per the germline V gene, CDR1 is WSHSY and CDR2 is SAAADI. The trim removed 4 bases at V and 4 bases at J, leaving 3 bases unmatched. This CDR3 has 14 amino acids. CDR3 sequence reads: CASSGTGWNQPQHF. CDR3 coding DNA: TGCGCCAGCAGTGGGACAGGGTGGAATCAGCCCCAGCATTTT.

The chain links TRBV30 to TRBJ1-5; D might be TRBD1 (6 bases). Germline V lookup: CDR1 GTSNPN, CDR2 SVGIG (reference sequence). The V gene lost 7 bases and the J gene lost 3 bases, with 13 bases spanning the gap. CDR3 size: 13 residues. The CDR3 protein is CAYGQGTNQPQHF. CDR3 coding DNA: TGTGCCTACGGCCAGGGGACCAATCAGCCCCAGCATTTT.

This chain uses TRBV19 with TRBJ2-1, with 9 bases identical to TRBD1. Looked up from germline, CDR1 is LNHDA and CDR2 is SQIVND (reference sequence). The V gene end was trimmed by 3 bases and the J gene end by 0 bases; junction bases not matched to a gene: 6. This CDR3 region has 17 residues. Here the CDR3 DNA reads TGTGCCAGTAGTATGGGGACAGGGATTCGCTCCTACAATGAGCAGTTCTTC. Translated, it gives CASSMGTGIRSYNEQFF.

The V gene is TRBV5-1, the J gene TRBJ1-2; 9 bases match TRBD1. Germline CDR1 reads SGHRS; CDR2 reads YFSETQ. CDR3 length: 14 amino acids. V shed 5 bases and J 7 bases; nucleotides not matched to a gene: 9. In DNA form, the CDR3 reads TGCGCCAGCAGGCCGGGACAGGGAGAGGGTGGCTACACCTTC. It translates to CASRPGQGEGGYTF.

The rearrangement uses TRBV19 and TRBJ1-1; TRBD1 matches 7 bases. The CDR3 length is 13 residues. Per the germline V gene, CDR1 is LNHDA and CDR2 is SQIVND (reference sequence). After removal of 6 bases from V and 5 bases from J, the junction contained 6 bases not matched to a gene. CDR3 nucleotides: TGTGCCAGTAGACGACAGGGAGGGACTGAAGCTTTCTTT. Amino acid sequence: CASRRQGGTEAFF.

The J gene is TRBJ2-5, the V gene TRBV5-4; D possibly corresponds to TRBD1 (5 bases). Germline lookup yields CDR1 SGHNT and CDR2 YYREEE (reference sequence). V was cut by 2 bases and J by 2 bases, with 10 bases left in between. This CDR3 contains 14 residues. The CDR3 protein is CASSLGHAQETQYF. Written as DNA, the CDR3 is TGTGCCAGCAGCTTAGGACACGCTCAAGAGACCCAGTACTTC.

About this clone: The sample contains more than one DNA sequence encoding this CDR3. The rearrangement joins TRBV5-1 to TRBJ2-5, with D possibly matching TRBD2 (6 bases). With 2 bases removed from V and 5 bases from J, the gap between germline ends came to 16 bases. This CDR3 comprises 15 residues. CDR1 and CDR2 from the germline V gene are SGHRS and YFSETQ. CDR3 DNA: TGCGCCAGCAGCTTTGGGGGACTTGGGGGGGAGACCCAGTACTTC. Protein sequence: CASSFGGLGGETQYF.

The V call is TRBV19, the J call TRBJ2-1; weak D call: TRBD2 (7 bases). Germline CDR1 LNHDA, CDR2 SQIVND (reference sequence). This CDR3 region has 14 residues. Trimming took 3 bases from V and 7 from J, leaving 13 bases between them. The CDR3 loop reads CASSITGGRNEQFF. The CDR3 nucleotides read TGTGCCAGTAGTATTACCGGGGGGCGTAATGAGCAGTTCTTC.

The V and J genes are TRBV14 and TRBJ1-6; TRBD1 agrees at 8 bases. Germline trimming cut 2 bases from V and 0 bases from J; bases unmatched to any gene: 9. Germline V CDR1 and CDR2: SGHDN, FVKESK. The CDR3 has 19 residues. The CDR3: CASSQSAGQGSSYNSPLHF. In DNA, the CDR3 is TGTGCCAGCAGCCAAAGTGCCGGACAGGGAAGCTCCTATAATTCACCCCTCCACTTT.

The chain links TRBV9 to TRBJ1-3; D not certain. V shed 4 bases and J shed 0 bases, with 11 bases lying between them. CDR1 SGDLS and CDR2 YYNGEE come from the germline V gene. The CDR3 covers 15 residues. The CDR3 protein is CASSSGGSSGNTIYF. The CDR3 DNA reads TGTGCCAGCAGCTCAGGAGGCTCCTCTGGAAACACCATATATTTT.

This clone was found once. Here the CDR3 reads CSGVEYLSYNEQFF. The CDR3 DNA reads as TGCAGCGGGGTTGAATACCTCTCCTACAATGAGCAGTTCTTC. The chain recombines TRBV29-1 with TRBJ2-1; D remains unclear. CDR3 length: 14 residues. Germline CDR1 is SQVTM and CDR2 is ANQGSEA. The V end was cut by 7 bases, the J end by 0 bases, with 13 bases between.

Of note for this clone: Other DNA sequences in the sample encode the same CDR3. The chain is built from TRBV6-5 and TRBJ2-2; either TRBD1 or TRBD2 may fit D (6 bases each). V lost 4 bases, J lost 8 bases, and 17 bases lay in between. This CDR3 is built from 15 residues. CDR1 and CDR2 from the germline V gene are MNHEY and SVGAGI. The CDR3 sequence: CASSSSGGGRGELFF. CDR3 sequence (DNA): TGTGCCAGCAGTTCCTCAGGTGGGGGGCGTGGGGAGCTGTTTTTT.

The chain carries TRBV9 and TRBJ2-5; 9 bases are shared with TRBD1. This CDR3 contains 15 residues. V trimming: 4 bases; J trimming: 2 bases; junction bases outside the gene matches: 6. CDR1 and CDR2 from the germline V gene are SGDLS and YYNGEE. The CDR3 DNA reads TGTGCCAGCAGCATTACAGGGGGCAGACAAGAGACCCAGTACTTC. Encoded protein: CASSITGGRQETQYF.

The chain is built from TRBV7-2 and TRBJ1-2, with 12 positions matching TRBD1. The CDR3 length is 15 residues. Germline values: CDR1 SGHTA, CDR2 FQGNSA. After removal of 4 bases from V and 8 bases from J, the junction contained 8 bases not matched to a gene. The CDR3 DNA follows: TGTGCCAGCAGCTCGGGACAGGGGGCGCCGACCGGCTACACCTTC. It specifies CASSSGQGAPTGYTF.

The CDR3 nucleotides are TGTGCCTGGAGTACCGGGGGCAATCAGCCCCAGCATTTT. Amino acid sequence: CAWSTGGNQPQHF. This chain uses TRBV30 with TRBJ1-5; D is unclear. Per the germline V gene, CDR1 is GTSNPN and CDR2 is SVGIG (reference sequence). The CDR3 consists of 13 residues. Deletions cut 2 bases from V and 2 bases from J, with 7 bases between.